One sample yielded the 19 T cell receptor beta chains listed below, sequenced in a study of post-analysis software for immune sequencing data. Whole-study findings and limits: TRBV5-6, TRBV5-1 and TRBV20-1 were among roughly five TRBV segments more frequent in patients than controls.

What these receptors recognize is not known. Built from TCR beta cDNA, the libraries had unique molecular identifiers in them. TCRdb re-called the PCR reads through MiXCR, storing one row per CDR3 protein. This table holds hundreds of thousands of distinct CDR3 sequences, about a third found once. The sequenced sample was blood. These receptors were taken from a girl aged 5-17 years with multiple sclerosis.

The V and J genes are TRBV28 and TRBJ2-3; D is possibly TRBD1 or TRBD2 (5 bases each). The CDR3 covers 15 residues. Per the germline V gene, CDR1 is MDHEN and CDR2 is SYDVKM. The V end lost 3 bases, the J end lost 4 bases, and 14 bases lay between the germline ends. CDR3 nucleotides: TGTGCCAGCAGTTTGGGGCAGAGGGCCTCAGATACGCAGTATTTT. Encoded protein: CASSLGQRASDTQYF.

This clonotype came up a few times. CDR3 bases: TGTGCCAGCAGCTACAGGACAGGGGAGCACACCGGGGAGCTGTTTTTT. Amino acids: CASSYRTGEHTGELFF. This chain joins TRBV7-9 and TRBJ2-2; 9 bases map to TRBD1. The CDR3 sequence is 16 residues long. The J segment lost 3 bases and the V segment lost 4 bases, leaving 6 bases of the junction unmatched. CDR1 is SEHNR, CDR2 FQNEAQ, per germline (reference sequence).

This chain uses TRBV9 with TRBJ2-5, with 7 nucleotides matching TRBD2. Trimming removed 4 bases from V and 5 bases from J; junction bases left unmatched: 11. From germline, CDR1 is SGDLS and CDR2 YYNGEE. The CDR3 spans 15 residues. The CDR3 DNA is TGTGCCAGCAGCCTAGGCGGGGGTTGGTCGGAGACCCAGTACTTC. This gives the protein CASSLGGGWSETQYF. Filled out from reference TRBV9 and TRBJ2-5, the complete variable domain reads DSGVTQTPKHLITATGQRVTLRCSPRSGDLSVYWYQQSLDQGLQFLIQYYNGEERAKGNILERFSAQQFPDLHSELNLSSLELGDSALYFCASSLGGGWSETQYFGPGTRLLVL.

This clonotype was counted only a few times. The chain uses TRBV6-6 and TRBJ1-2; 10 bases agree with TRBD1. Germline CDR1 reads MNHNY; CDR2 reads SVGAGI (reference sequence). The length of the CDR3 is 14 residues. Losses at the gene ends were 5 bases for V and 6 bases for J; bases not matched to a gene: 6. The CDR3, as DNA: TGTGCCAGCAGTCCTATCGGACAGGGGGATGGCTACACCTTC. It is translated as CASSPIGQGDGYTF.

The chain joins TRBV20-1 to TRBJ2-7, with TRBD1 matching over 8 bases. Per germline, CDR1 DFQATT and CDR2 SNEGSKA (reference sequence). The V and J ends lost 3 bases and 3 bases, in that order; junction bases with no gene match: 13. This CDR3 comprises 16 residues. CDR3 DNA: TGCAGTGCTAGGGTACACGGACAGGGTCCACGCTACGAGCAGTACTTC. It encodes CSARVHGQGPRYEQYF.

This clonotype showed up just a few times. The V call is TRBV18, the J call TRBJ2-7; D is unresolved. The CDR3 extends over 14 amino acids. The V gene lost 3 bases and the J gene lost 0 bases, with 9 bases spanning the gap. Germline assignment: CDR1 KGHSH and CDR2 LQKENI. Written as DNA, the CDR3 is TGTGCCAGCTCACCGATGACGGACTCCTACGAGCAGTACTTC. Residues: CASSPMTDSYEQYF.

The V call is TRBV10-3, the J call TRBJ2-7; D is possibly TRBD1 (7 bases). V was shortened by 3 bases and J by 8 bases, with 20 bases between the two germline ends. The CDR3 length is 15 residues. Looked up from germline, CDR1 is ENHRY and CDR2 is SYGVKD. CDR3 loop: CAISDSRGAPSKQYF. Written as DNA, the CDR3 is TGTGCCATCAGTGACTCCAGGGGGGCCCCCAGCAAGCAGTACTTC.

A few counts support this clonotype. This chain uses TRBV14 with TRBJ2-7, with TRBD1 as a possible D gene (6 bases). The CDR3 loop spans 15 amino acids. Trimming removed 0 bases from V and 1 base from J, with 10 bases in between. Germline CDR1 is SGHDN and CDR2 is FVKESK. The CDR3 region is CASSQDRGQSYEQYF. CDR3 in DNA: TGTGCCAGCAGCCAAGATCGAGGACAGTCCTACGAGCAGTACTTC.

The table lists this clonotype with a few counts. This chain uses TRBV7-2 with TRBJ2-5, with D perhaps TRBD2 (6 bases). CDR1 is SGHTA, CDR2 FQGNSA, per germline. V was clipped by 5 bases and J by 1 base, with 11 bases between them. The CDR3 spans 14 residues. In DNA, the CDR3 is TGTGCCAGCAGCGTCGGAGGGACCCAAGAGACCCAGTACTTC. It yields the protein CASSVGGTQETQYF.

This clonotype was detected a few times. The chain employs TRBV6-1 and TRBJ2-6; D gene uncertain. In germline, CDR1 is MNHNS, CDR2 SASEGT. The CDR3 length is 17 residues. Trimming shortened V by 2 bases and J by 3 bases, and 14 bases separated the two germline ends. Here the CDR3 reads CASSERNSLDGANVLTF. DNA for the CDR3: TGTGCCAGCAGTGAAAGAAACAGCCTGGATGGGGCCAACGTCCTGACTTTC.

On this clonotype: A much larger clonotype is one base distant, so this may be a read error. In this CDR3 the conserved last residue, phenylalanine or tryptophan, is missing, so a read error is likely. This chain uses TRBV20-1 with TRBJ2-3, with 7 bases identical to TRBD1. CDR3 size: 15 residues. After removal of 2 bases from V and 4 bases from J, the junction contained 9 bases not matched to a gene. In germline, CDR1 is DFQATT, CDR2 SNEGSKA (reference sequence). The CDR3 bases are TGCAGTGCTAGAACTCCCCGACAGGGCCCAGATACGCAGTATTTA. This translates into CSARTPRQGPDTQYL.

This clonotype was counted only a few times. In DNA, the CDR3 is TGTGCCAGCAGTGCCCGGACAGGGCCGGCGGATACGCAGTATTTT. This encodes CASSARTGPADTQYF. The V and J genes are TRBV6-4 and TRBJ2-3; 8 bases are a match to TRBD1. V lost 4 bases and J lost 6; bases outside the gene matches: 9. Germline V CDR1 and CDR2: MRHNA, SNTAGT. This CDR3 is 15 amino acids long.

This clonotype was observed a few times. The rearrangement joins TRBV11-2 to TRBJ2-7, with D possibly called TRBD1 or TRBD2 (5 bases each). The J call is doubtful: the DNA matches TRBJ2-5 better. CDR3 length equals 15 residues. CDR1 is SGHAT, CDR2 FQNNGV, per germline. In DNA form, the CDR3 reads TGTGCCAGCAGCGACCCGGGACCCCCGAAGGAGACCCAGTACTTC. Protein product: CASSDPGPPKETQYF.

The chain carries TRBV3-1 and TRBJ2-3, with a possible D match to TRBD1 (7 bases). The germline gives CDR1 LGHDT, CDR2 YNNKEL (reference sequence). V was pared by 4 bases and J by 5 bases, with 13 bases between. The CDR3 has 14 residues. The CDR3 protein is CASSPRRGQDTQYF. CDR3 nucleotides: TGTGCCAGCAGCCCTAGGAGGGGGCAAGATACGCAGTATTTT.

The chain combines TRBV6-5 with TRBJ1-1; D is unclear. The V gene's germline CDR1 is MNHEY and CDR2 SVGAGI. This CDR3 has 14 residues. V lost 4 bases and J 3 bases, leaving 12 bases between the germline ends. The CDR3 is CASSFSLRYTEAFF. DNA for the CDR3: TGTGCCAGCAGTTTTTCTCTAAGATACACTGAAGCTTTCTTT.

A few counts support this clonotype. This chain uses TRBV12-3 or TRBV12-4 with TRBJ2-7; D unclear. The CDR3 has 14 residues. Trimming left V 3 bases short and J 3 bases short, with 12 bases between. The CDR3 loop reads CASSLGLPFYEQYF. In DNA form, the CDR3 reads TGTGCCAGCAGTTTGGGTCTGCCCTTCTACGAGCAGTACTTC.

This chain uses TRBV20-1 with TRBJ1-2; 8 nucleotides align to TRBD1. Germline values: CDR1 DFQATT, CDR2 SNEGSKA (reference sequence). The CDR3 is 12 amino acids. V dropped 4 bases and J dropped 8; count of bases not matched to a gene: 6. The chain's CDR3 is CSATQGAFGYTF. CDR3 in DNA: TGCAGTGCTACTCAGGGGGCATTCGGCTACACCTTC.

CDR3: CASSRISPRGEDEQFF. The CDR3 coding sequence is TGTGCCAGCAGCCGGATTTCTCCCCGGGGAGAGGATGAGCAGTTCTTC. The chain is built from TRBV28 and TRBJ2-1; D is perhaps TRBD2 (5 bases). The germline gives CDR1 MDHEN, CDR2 SYDVKM. The CDR3 runs 16 residues. V was trimmed by 6 bases and J by 8 bases, leaving 23 bases between them.

This clonotype was found a few times. The chain combines TRBV3-1 with TRBJ2-1; 9 positions match TRBD1. Germline trimming cut 1 base from V and 3 bases from J; bases unmatched to any gene: 4. The CDR3 is 16 amino acids. Germline CDR1 reads LGHDT; CDR2 reads YNNKEL (reference sequence). The CDR3 coding sequence is TGTGCCAGCAGCCAAGCGGACAGGGGTTACTACAATGAGCAGTTCTTC. Protein product: CASSQADRGYYNEQFF.